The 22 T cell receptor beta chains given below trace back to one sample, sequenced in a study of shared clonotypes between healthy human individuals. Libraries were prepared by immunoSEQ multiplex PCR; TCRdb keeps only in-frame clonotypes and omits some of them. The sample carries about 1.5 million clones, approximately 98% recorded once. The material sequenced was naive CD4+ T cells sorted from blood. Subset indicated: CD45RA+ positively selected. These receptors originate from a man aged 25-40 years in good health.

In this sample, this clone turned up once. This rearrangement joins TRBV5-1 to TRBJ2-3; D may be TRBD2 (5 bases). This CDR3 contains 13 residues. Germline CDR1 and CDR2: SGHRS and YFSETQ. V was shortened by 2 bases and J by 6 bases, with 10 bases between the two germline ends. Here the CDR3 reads CASSFGTGDTQYF. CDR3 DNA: TGCGCCAGCAGCTTCGGAACGGGGGATACGCAGTATTTT.

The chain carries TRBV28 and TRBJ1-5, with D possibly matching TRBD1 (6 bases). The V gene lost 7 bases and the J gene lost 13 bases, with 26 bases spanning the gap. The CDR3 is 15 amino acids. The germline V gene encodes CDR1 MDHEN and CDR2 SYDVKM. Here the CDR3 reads CASKGPWTANIRQHF. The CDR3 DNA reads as TGTGCCAGCAAAGGCCCCTGGACAGCTAACATACGTCAGCATTTT.

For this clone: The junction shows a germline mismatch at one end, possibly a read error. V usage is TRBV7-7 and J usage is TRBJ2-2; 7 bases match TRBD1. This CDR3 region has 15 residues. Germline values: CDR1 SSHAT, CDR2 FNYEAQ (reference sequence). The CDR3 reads CASSPRQGGTGELFF. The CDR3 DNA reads TGTGCTAGCAGCCCACGACAGGGTGGCACCGGGGAGCTGTTTTTT.

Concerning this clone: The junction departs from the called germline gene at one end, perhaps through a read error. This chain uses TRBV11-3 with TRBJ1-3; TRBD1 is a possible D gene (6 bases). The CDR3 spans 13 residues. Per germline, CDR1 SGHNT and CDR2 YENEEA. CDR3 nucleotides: TGTGCCAGCAGCTCGGGGGCCGGGACCGGTATGAGTTTT. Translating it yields CASSSGAGTGMSF.

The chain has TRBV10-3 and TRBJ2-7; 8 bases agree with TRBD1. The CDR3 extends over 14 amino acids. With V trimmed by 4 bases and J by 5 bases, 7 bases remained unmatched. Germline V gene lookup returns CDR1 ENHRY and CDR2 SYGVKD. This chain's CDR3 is CAISVSGGHNEQYF. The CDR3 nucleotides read TGTGCCATCAGTGTTTCAGGGGGCCACAACGAGCAGTACTTC.

CDR3 sequence reads: CASSLRFLAGGRDTQYF. The CDR3, as DNA: TGTGCCAGCAGCTTGAGGTTTCTAGCGGGAGGTCGAGATACGCAGTATTTT. The chain carries TRBV5-5 and TRBJ2-3, with 11 bases that match TRBD2. With V trimmed by 1 base and J by 5 bases, 9 bases remained unmatched. CDR3 length: 17 amino acids. Germline lookup yields CDR1 SGHKS and CDR2 YYEKEE (reference sequence).

Here the CDR3 DNA reads TGTGCCAGCAGCCGAGCGGGAGTGGAGTACGAGCAGTACTTC. It codes for CASSRAGVEYEQYF. V gene TRBV6-6 combines with J gene TRBJ2-7, with TRBD2 identical over 8 bases. This CDR3 has 14 amino acids. Per germline, CDR1 MNHNY and CDR2 SVGAGI (reference sequence). The V and J ends lost 6 bases and 4 bases, in that order; junction bases with no gene match: 8.

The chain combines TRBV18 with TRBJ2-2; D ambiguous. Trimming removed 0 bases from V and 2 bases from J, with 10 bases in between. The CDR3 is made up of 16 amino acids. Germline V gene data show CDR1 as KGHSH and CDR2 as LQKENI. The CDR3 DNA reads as TGTGCCAGCTCACCACCGGCAGGCTACAACACCGGGGAGCTGTTTTTT. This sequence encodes CASSPPAGYNTGELFF.

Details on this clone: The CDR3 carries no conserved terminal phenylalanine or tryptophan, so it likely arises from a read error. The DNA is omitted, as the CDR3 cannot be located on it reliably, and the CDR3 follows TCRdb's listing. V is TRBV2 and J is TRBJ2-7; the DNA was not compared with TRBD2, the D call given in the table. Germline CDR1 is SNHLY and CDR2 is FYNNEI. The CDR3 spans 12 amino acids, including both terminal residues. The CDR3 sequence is CASSGGPGLVHL.

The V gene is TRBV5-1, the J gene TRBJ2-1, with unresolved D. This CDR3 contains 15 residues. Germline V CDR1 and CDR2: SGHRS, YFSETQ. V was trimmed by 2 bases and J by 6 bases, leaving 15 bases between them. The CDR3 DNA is TGCGCCAGCAGCTTCGACCCCCTGGGTGCCAATGAGCAGTTCTTC. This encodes CASSFDPLGANEQFF.

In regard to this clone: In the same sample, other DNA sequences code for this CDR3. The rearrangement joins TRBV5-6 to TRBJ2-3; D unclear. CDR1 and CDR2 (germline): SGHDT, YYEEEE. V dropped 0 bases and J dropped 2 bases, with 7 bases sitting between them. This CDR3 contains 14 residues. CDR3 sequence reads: CASSLGRNTDTQYF. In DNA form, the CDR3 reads TGTGCCAGCAGCTTGGGACGGAACACAGATACGCAGTATTTT. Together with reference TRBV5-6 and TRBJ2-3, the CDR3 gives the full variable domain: DAGVTQSPTHLIKTRGQQVTLRCSPKSGHDTVSWYQQALGQGPQFIFQYYEEEERQRGNFPDRFSGHQFPNYSSELNVNALLLGDSALYLCASSLGRNTDTQYFGPGTRLTVL.

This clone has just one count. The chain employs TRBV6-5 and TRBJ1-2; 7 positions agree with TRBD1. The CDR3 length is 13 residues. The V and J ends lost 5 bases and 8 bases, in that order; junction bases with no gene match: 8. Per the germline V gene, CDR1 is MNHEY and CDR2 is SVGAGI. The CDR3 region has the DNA TGTGCCAGCAGTCTGACAGGGTTGGGCGGCTACACCTTC. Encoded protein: CASSLTGLGGYTF.

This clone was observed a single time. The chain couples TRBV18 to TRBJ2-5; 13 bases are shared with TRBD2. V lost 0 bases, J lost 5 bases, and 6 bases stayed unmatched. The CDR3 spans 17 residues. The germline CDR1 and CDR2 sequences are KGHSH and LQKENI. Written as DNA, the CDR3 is TGTGCCAGCTCACCACCCAGGACTAGCGGGAGTCACGAGACCCAGTACTTC. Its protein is CASSPPRTSGSHETQYF. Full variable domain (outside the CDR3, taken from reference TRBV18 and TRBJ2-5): NAGVMQNPRHLVRRRGQEARLRCSPMKGHSHVYWYRQLPEEGLKFMVYLQKENIIDESGMPKERFSAEFPKEGPSILRIQQVVRGDSAAYFCASSPPRTSGSHETQYFGPGTRLLVL.

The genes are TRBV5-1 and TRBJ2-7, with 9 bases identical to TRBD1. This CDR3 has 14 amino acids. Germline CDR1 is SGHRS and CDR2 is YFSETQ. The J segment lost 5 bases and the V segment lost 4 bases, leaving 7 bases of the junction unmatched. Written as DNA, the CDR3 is TGCGCCAGCAGCCCCCGGACAGGGGAGGACGAGCAGTACTTC. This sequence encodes CASSPRTGEDEQYF.

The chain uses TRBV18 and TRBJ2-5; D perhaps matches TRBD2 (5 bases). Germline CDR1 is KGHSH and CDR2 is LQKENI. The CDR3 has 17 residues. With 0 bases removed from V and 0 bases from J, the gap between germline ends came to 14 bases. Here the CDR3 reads CASSPPSVQQYQETQYF. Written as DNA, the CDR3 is TGTGCCAGCTCACCACCTAGCGTGCAACAATACCAAGAGACCCAGTACTTC.

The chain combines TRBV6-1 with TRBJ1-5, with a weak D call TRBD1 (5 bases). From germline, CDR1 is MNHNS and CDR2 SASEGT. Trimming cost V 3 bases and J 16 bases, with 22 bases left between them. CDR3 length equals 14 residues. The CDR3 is CASSEMENRTPQHF. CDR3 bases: TGTGCCAGCAGTGAGATGGAAAACCGGACACCACAACATTTT.

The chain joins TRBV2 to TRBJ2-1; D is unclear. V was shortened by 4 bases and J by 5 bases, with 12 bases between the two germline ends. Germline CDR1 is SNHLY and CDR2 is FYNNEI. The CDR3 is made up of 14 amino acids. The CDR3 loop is CASSGGTYHNEQFF. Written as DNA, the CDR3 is TGTGCCAGCAGTGGGGGAACCTATCACAATGAGCAGTTCTTC.

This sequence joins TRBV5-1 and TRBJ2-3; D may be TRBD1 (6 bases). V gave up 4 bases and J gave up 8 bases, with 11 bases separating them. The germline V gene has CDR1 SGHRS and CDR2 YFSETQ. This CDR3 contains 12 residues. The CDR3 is CASSPGQTTQYF. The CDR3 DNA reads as TGCGCCAGCAGCCCCGGACAGACTACGCAGTATTTT.

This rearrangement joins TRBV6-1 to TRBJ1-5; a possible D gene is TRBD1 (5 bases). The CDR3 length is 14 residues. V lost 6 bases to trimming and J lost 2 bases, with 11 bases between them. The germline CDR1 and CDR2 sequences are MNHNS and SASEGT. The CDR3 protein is CASSATGGNQPQHF. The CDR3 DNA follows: TGTGCCAGCAGCGCAACAGGCGGCAATCAGCCCCAGCATTTT.

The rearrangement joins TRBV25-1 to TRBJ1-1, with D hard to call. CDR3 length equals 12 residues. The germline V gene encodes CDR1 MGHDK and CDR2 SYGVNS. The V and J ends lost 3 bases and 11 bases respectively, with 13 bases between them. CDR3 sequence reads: CASSDPWSGAFF. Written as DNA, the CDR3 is TGTGCCAGCAGTGACCCGTGGTCGGGCGCTTTCTTT.

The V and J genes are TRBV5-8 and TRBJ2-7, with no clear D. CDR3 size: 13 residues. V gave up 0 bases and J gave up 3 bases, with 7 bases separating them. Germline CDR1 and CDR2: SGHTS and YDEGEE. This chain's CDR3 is CASSLGVYYEQYF. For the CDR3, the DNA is TGTGCCAGCAGCTTGGGAGTATACTACGAGCAGTACTTC.

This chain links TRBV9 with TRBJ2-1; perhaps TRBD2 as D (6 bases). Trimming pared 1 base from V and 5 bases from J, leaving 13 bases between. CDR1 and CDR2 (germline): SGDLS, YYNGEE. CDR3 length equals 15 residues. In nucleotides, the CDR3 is TGTGCCAGCAGCGTAACCGGGACTGGTAACAATGAGCAGTTCTTC. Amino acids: CASSVTGTGNNEQFF. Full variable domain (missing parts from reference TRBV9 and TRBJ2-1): DSGVTQTPKHLITATGQRVTLRCSPRSGDLSVYWYQQSLDQGLQFLIQYYNGEERAKGNILERFSAQQFPDLHSELNLSSLELGDSALYFCASSVTGTGNNEQFFGPGTRLTVL.